Each of the 10 T cell receptor beta chains below was sequenced from the same sample in a study of cytomegalovirus exposure and HLA in healthy donors. Sequencing used immunoSEQ multiplex PCR; TCRdb keeps in-frame clones, though not all of them. The table lists 200,000 to 250,000 clones, approximately 87% of them singletons. Sequenced: PBMCs. All receptors come from a woman aged 18-29 years in good health and CMV-seronegative.

V gene TRBV30 combines with J gene TRBJ2-5, with D possibly being TRBD2 (7 bases). The V end lost 5 bases, the J end lost 6 bases, and 13 bases lay between the germline ends. The CDR3 has 12 amino acids. Germline assignment: CDR1 GTSNPN and CDR2 SVGIG (reference sequence). CDR3 sequence (DNA): TGTGCCTGGGACGGGGGGCCCCAGACCCAGTACTTC. Protein: CAWDGGPQTQYF.

The V and J genes are TRBV9 and TRBJ2-7, with 7 bases matching TRBD2. Per the germline V gene, CDR1 is SGDLS and CDR2 is YYNGEE. V was clipped by 4 bases and J by 1 base; unmatched bases: 2. The CDR3 is made up of 13 amino acids. DNA for the CDR3: TGTGCCAGCAGCCCTAGCGGTTCCTACGAGCAGTACTTC. Its translation: CASSPSGSYEQYF.

This chain joins TRBV29-1 and TRBJ2-1; D may be TRBD2 (6 bases). Trimming removed 6 bases from V and 9 bases from J, with 21 bases in between. Germline values: CDR1 SQVTM, CDR2 ANQGSEA. There are 14 residues in the CDR3. In DNA, the CDR3 is TGCAGCGTGCGGGACTCTGAGGCCAACGGTGAGCAGTTCTTC. It encodes CSVRDSEANGEQFF.

V usage is TRBV4-1 and J usage is TRBJ1-3, with D possibly TRBD1 on 6 matching bases. CDR1 and CDR2 from the germline V gene are MGHRA and YSYEKL. The germline V and J ends were trimmed by 5 bases and 2 bases, with 16 bases remaining between them. This CDR3 has 16 amino acids. The CDR3 loop is CASSFLRGGPGNTIYF. The CDR3 DNA reads TGCGCCAGCAGCTTCCTCCGCGGGGGGCCTGGAAACACCATATATTTT.

This rearrangement joins TRBV27 to TRBJ1-1; D is undetermined. The V end lost 4 bases, the J end lost 1 base, and 10 bases lay between the germline ends. Germline V lookup: CDR1 MNHEY, CDR2 SMNVEV (reference sequence). The CDR3 runs to 14 residues. The CDR3 is CASSYSITNTEAFF. CDR3 DNA sequence: TGTGCCAGCAGTTACAGCATTACGAACACTGAAGCTTTCTTT.

This chain uses TRBV4-1 with TRBJ2-3; D unclear. V was pared by 4 bases and J by 3 bases, with 11 bases between. This CDR3 has 14 amino acids. Germline V gives CDR1 MGHRA, CDR2 YSYEKL. The CDR3 loop reads CASSPLTATDTQYF. As DNA, the CDR3 is TGCGCCAGCAGCCCTCTCACGGCTACAGATACGCAGTATTTT.

The V and J genes are TRBV5-1 and TRBJ2-3, with 10 bases aligning to TRBD2. Germline V gene sequence: CDR1 SGHRS, CDR2 YFSETQ. Germline trimming cut 4 bases from V and 6 bases from J; bases unmatched to any gene: 5. This CDR3 contains 14 residues. CDR3 nucleotides: TGCGCCAGCAGCCTAGCGGGGGTTCACGATACGCAGTATTTT. Its translation: CASSLAGVHDTQYF.

DNA for the CDR3: TGTGCCAGCAGTGAGGGACAGGGTTATGACGAGCAGTACTTC. Residues: CASSEGQGYDEQYF. The rearrangement links TRBV25-1 to TRBJ2-7, with 9 bases that match TRBD1. J lost 5 bases, V lost 3 bases, and 5 bases had no gene match. The CDR3 totals 14 residues. Germline V gene sequence: CDR1 MGHDK, CDR2 SYGVNS.

This clone occurred a few times. The chain combines TRBV5-1 with TRBJ2-7, with 8 bases that match TRBD1. CDR1 is SGHRS and CDR2 is YFSETQ in the germline V gene. CDR3 length: 14 amino acids. The V and J ends lost 4 bases and 5 bases, in that order; junction bases with no gene match: 8. CDR3 nucleotides: TGCGCCAGCAGCCCTGGACAGGGAACCCACGAGCAGTACTTC. Translated: CASSPGQGTHEQYF.

This chain joins TRBV2 and TRBJ2-3; D may be TRBD1 (6 bases). The CDR3 covers 15 residues. CDR1 and CDR2 from the germline V gene are SNHLY and FYNNEI. V gave up 9 bases and J gave up 1 base, with 17 bases separating them. Written as DNA, the CDR3 is TGTGCCAGTGAGGGGGAGCGTCCCCGCACAGATACGCAGTATTTT. Protein product: CASEGERPRTDTQYF.